This T cell receptor (beta chain) is drawn from a study of blood T cells in healthy people across ages. Study-wide points: Diversity figures based on one million T cells were deemed too low. Strong correlation existed between TCR beta diversity and naive T cell percentage.

This clonotype turned up a few times. Antigen unknown. CDR3 size: 17 residues. V was pared by 2 bases and J by 8 bases, with 19 bases between. A second roughly 6 to 11 cycle PCR used barcoded and J-beta primers. Each CDR3 protein gets one entry after TCRdb re-called the 5' RACE reads with MiXCR. The repertoire consists of about a million distinct CDR3 sequences, with more than 30% occurring once and the leading ten covering under 15%. The TCR comes from a man aged 18 to 29 in good health. Sequencing input: blood. This chain uses TRBV12-3 or TRBV12-4 with TRBJ1-6, with D possibly matching TRBD1 (5 bases). DNA of the CDR3: TGTGCCAGCAGTTTACAGGCCGGGGACGGATTTGATTCACCCCTCCACTTT. This gives the protein CASSLQAGDGFDSPLHF.